The entry below describes one TCR beta chain. Its cognate antigen is unknown. This entry belongs to a study of OX40 agonist ivuxolimab in advanced cancers. At the level of the study: The mean age was 60 years, ranging from roughly 23 to 80, with under 90% of participants male. Study observations and caveats: Clonal expansion from baseline to week 6 occurred in both CD4+ and CD8+ T cells. The mean number of expanded clones was higher in CD8+ T cells than in CD4+.

This table comes from immunoSEQ multiplex PCR, and its TCRdb copy is limited to in-frame clones, with some not included. The top ten clones hold 9.5% to 10% of a sample with 30,000 to 45,000 clones, 80% of them seen once. The sample consisted of CD4+ or CD8+ T cells sorted from blood, taken in a trial of the OX40 agonist ivuxolimab. This receptor was obtained from an adult with an advanced solid tumor such as melanoma, head and neck, liver or kidney cancer.

The CDR3 spells CASTGGVSSYNEQFF. DNA for the CDR3: TGTGCCAGCACCGGCGGGGTAAGCTCCTACAATGAGCAGTTCTTC. The J gene is TRBJ2-1, the V gene TRBV6-5; tentatively, D is TRBD2 (6 bases). This CDR3 spans 15 amino acids. The ends were cut back, 7 bases at V and 0 bases at J, with 13 bases in the middle. The V gene's germline CDR1 is MNHEY and CDR2 SVGAGI.